The TCR beta chain under discussion was sequenced for a study of blood T cell repertoires in COVID-19. Looking at the study overall: Samples representing acute and convalescent COVID-19 were sourced from the United States, Italy and Spain. T cells, B-cell-depleted T cells, or PBMCs supplied cDNA or gDNA.

Authors' processing steps: Reference gene primers were amplified, and this amplification served to estimate nucleated cell counts. Here immunoSEQ multiplex PCR was the method, and the copy in TCRdb shows in-frame clones only, minus some. V, J and clone size reflect that table, while D and trimming were determined from the DNA. Here the sample spans 150,000 to 200,000 clones, roughly 79% being singletons. The ends were cut back, 4 bases at V and 4 bases at J, with 21 bases in the middle. Germline CDR1 is LGHNA and CDR2 is YNFKEQ. This CDR3 comprises 17 residues. The receptor was isolated from a woman in her 70s with acute or convalescent COVID-19. This chain joins TRBV4-2 and TRBJ2-3; D is possibly TRBD2 (6 bases). The specimen was peripheral blood. The CDR3 DNA is TGTGCCAGCAGCCTTGACGGCACGACCAAGCGGGCAGATACGCAGTATTTT. It is translated as CASSLDGTTKRADTQYF.